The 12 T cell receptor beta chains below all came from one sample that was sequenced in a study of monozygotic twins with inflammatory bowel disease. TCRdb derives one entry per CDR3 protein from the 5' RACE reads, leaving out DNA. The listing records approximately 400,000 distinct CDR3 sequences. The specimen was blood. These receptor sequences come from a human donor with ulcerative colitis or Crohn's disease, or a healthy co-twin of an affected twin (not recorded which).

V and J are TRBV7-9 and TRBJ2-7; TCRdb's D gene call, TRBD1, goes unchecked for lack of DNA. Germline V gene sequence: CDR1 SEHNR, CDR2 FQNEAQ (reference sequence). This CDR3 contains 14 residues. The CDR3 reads CASSRDGVSYEQYF.

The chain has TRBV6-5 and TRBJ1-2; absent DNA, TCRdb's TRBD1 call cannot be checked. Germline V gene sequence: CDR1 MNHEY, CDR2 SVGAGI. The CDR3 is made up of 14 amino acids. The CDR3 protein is CASSYDRGTYGYTF.

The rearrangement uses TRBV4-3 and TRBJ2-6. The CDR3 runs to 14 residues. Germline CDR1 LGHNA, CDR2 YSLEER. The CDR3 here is CASSQASGANVLTF.

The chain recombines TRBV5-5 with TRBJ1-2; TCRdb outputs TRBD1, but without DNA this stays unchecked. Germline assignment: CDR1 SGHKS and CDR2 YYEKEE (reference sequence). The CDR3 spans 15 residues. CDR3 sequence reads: CASSIGQPLGDGYTF.

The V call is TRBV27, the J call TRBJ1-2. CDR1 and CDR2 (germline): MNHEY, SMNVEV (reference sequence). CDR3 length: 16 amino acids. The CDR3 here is CASSLYGAGSDYGYTF.

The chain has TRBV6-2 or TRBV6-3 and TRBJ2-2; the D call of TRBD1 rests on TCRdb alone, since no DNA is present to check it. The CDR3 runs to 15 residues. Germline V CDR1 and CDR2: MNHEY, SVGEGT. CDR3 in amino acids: CASRRGTLNTGELFF.

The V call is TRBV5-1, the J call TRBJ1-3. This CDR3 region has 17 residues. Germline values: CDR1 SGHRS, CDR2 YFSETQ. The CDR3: CASSPNIISSSGNTIYF.

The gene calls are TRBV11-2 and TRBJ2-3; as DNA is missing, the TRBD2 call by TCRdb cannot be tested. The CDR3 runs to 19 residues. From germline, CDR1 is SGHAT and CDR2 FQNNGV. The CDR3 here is CASSLLPLTSGGQTDTQYF.

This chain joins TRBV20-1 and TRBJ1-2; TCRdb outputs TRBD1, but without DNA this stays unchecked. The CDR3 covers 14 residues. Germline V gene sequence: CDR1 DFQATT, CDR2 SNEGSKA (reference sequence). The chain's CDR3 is CSAAPGGRSYGYTF.

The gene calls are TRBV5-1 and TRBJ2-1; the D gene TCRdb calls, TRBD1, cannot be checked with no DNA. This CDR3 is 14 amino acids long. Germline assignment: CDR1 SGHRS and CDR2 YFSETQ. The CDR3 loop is CASSLPRANDEQFF.

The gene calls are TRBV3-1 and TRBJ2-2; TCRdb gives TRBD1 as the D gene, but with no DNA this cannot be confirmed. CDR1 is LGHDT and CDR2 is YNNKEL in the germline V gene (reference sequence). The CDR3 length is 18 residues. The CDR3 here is CASSPPQYRGRGTGELFF.

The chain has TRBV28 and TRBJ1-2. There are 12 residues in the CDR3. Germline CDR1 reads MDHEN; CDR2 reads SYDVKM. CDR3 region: CASSFWGYGYTF.